This entry concerns a single TCR beta chain. The antigen is unknown. This entry is derived from a study of OX40 agonist ivuxolimab in advanced cancers. Overall study context: Of mixed ages from about 23 to 90 and averaging about 56 years, the group was about 80% male. Study-level points and caveats: At doses 0.1 to 3.0 mg/kg, CD4+ and CD8+ clones expanded.

The assay was immunoSEQ multiplex PCR, and TCRdb's table has in-frame clones only and misses some. The sample holds 65,000 to 100,000 clones, 70% to 90% seen once. CDR1 is SGHTA and CDR2 is FQGTGA in the germline V gene. The V segment lost 1 base and the J segment 5 bases; nucleotides outside the gene matches: 0. The CDR3 runs to 13 residues. The rearrangement uses TRBV7-3 and TRBJ2-7, with 9 positions matching TRBD2. The sequencing used CD4+ or CD8+ T cells sorted from blood, collected in a trial of the OX40 agonist ivuxolimab. The TCR sequence derives from an adult with an advanced solid tumor such as melanoma, head and neck, liver or kidney cancer. CDR3 sequence reads: CASSLIAGDEQYF. Here the CDR3 DNA reads TGTGCCAGCAGCTTAATAGCGGGAGACGAGCAGTACTTC. Looking up the rest from reference TRBV7-3 and TRBJ2-7 gives the full variable domain: GAGVSQTPSNKVTEKGKYVELRCDPISGHTALYWYRQSLGQGPEFLIYFQGTGAADDSGLPNDRFFAVRPEGSVSTLKIQRTERGDSAVYLCASSLIAGDEQYFGPGTRLTVT.